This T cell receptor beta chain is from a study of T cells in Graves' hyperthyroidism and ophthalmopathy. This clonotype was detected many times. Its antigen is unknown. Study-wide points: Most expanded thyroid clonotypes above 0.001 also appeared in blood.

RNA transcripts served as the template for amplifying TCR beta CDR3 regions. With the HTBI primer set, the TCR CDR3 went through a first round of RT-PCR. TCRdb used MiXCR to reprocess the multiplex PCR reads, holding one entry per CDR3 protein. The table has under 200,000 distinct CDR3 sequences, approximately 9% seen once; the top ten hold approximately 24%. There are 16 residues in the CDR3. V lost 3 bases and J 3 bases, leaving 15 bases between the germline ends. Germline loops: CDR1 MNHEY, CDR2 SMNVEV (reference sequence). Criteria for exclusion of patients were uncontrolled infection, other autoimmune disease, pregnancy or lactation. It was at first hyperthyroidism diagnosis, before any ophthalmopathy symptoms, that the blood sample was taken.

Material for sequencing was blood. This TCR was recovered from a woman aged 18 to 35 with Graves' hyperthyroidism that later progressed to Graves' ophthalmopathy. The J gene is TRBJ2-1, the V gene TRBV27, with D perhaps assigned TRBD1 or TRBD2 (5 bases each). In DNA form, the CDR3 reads TGTGCCAGCAGTTTTATTGGGACGGAACTCTACAATGAGCAGTTCTTC. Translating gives CASSFIGTELYNEQFF.